This T cell receptor beta chain comes out of a study of OX40 agonist ivuxolimab in advanced cancers. Study in general: Patients in the trial were receiving intravenous ivuxolimab every 2 weeks, at doses of 0.01 to 10 mg/kg. Partial responses, seen in three patients, involved one hepatocellular carcinoma and two cutaneous melanomas.

Points on this clone: What it binds is unknown.

Study-wide results and caveats: There were also nonresponders showing low normalized T-cell clonal expansion. Doses of 0.1 to 3.0 mg/kg were accompanied by clonal expansion of CD4+ and CD8+ blood T cells by week 6.

Clones were read by immunoSEQ multiplex PCR, and TCRdb kept only the in-frame ones, dropping some. The sample has some 87,000 clones; roughly 88% are singletons. Trimming at V came to 3 bases and at J to 0 bases, leaving 1 base not matched to a gene. CDR3 length equals 14 residues. CDR1 MNHEY and CDR2 SMNVEV come from the germline V gene (reference sequence). This TCR was recovered from an adult with an advanced solid tumor such as melanoma, head and neck, liver or kidney cancer. This chain connects TRBV27 to TRBJ1-1, with 7 bases matching TRBD1. Material: CD4+ or CD8+ T cells sorted from blood, obtained in a trial of the OX40 agonist ivuxolimab. The CDR3 loop reads CASSLTGLNTEAFF. The CDR3 DNA sequence: TGTGCCAGCAGTTTGACAGGGTTGAACACTGAAGCTTTCTTT.